This T cell receptor beta chain was profiled in a study of OX40 agonist ivuxolimab in advanced cancers. Study at large: Administration of intravenous ivuxolimab to patients occurred every 2 weeks at 0.01 to 10 mg/kg. The dose-escalation cohort had hepatocellular carcinoma, melanoma, renal cell or head and neck cancer.

This CDR3 is 17 amino acids long. The ends were cut back, 0 bases at V and 4 bases at J, with 18 bases in the middle. CDR1 and CDR2 from the germline V gene are SGDLS and YYNGEE. The data were produced by immunoSEQ multiplex PCR, yet TCRdb's version contains in-frame clones alone and is incomplete. The table has over 45,000 clones, roughly 90% seen once; the top ten hold around a third. The chain recombines TRBV9 with TRBJ2-3; no clear D gene. The receptor was isolated from an adult with an advanced solid tumor such as melanoma, head and neck, liver or kidney cancer. This specimen was CD4+ or CD8+ T cells sorted from blood, taken in a trial of the OX40 agonist ivuxolimab. In DNA form, the CDR3 reads TGTGCCAGCAGCGTAGCTCAGAGGAGCAGCAGCGCAGATACGCAGTATTTT. Its translation is CASSVAQRSSSADTQYF.